This T cell receptor (beta chain) was retrieved from a study of T cell repertoires in cytomegalovirus infection (dated by TCRdb to the late 2010s). About the full investigation: Donor HLA type was relevant to the analysis, because carriage of CMV infection together with the matching HLA type was indicated by public TCR beta signatures.

The data were produced on an Illumina HiSeq 1500. TCRdb applied fastp at Q25 and MiXCR to the public reads, then kept only in-frame beta chains. Every CDR3 protein is listed once, alongside the most common genes and DNA of its rows. Across this sample there are more than 45,000 distinct CDR3 sequences, with 25% to 40% seen only once. Of the sample, around 70% falls within the top ten clones. In its sample, this clonotype was seen a few times. Which antigen it targets is not known. Qualities for individual bases were not recorded, and no much larger clone is one base off. The full study reports these points: Cumulative frequency of public TCR beta family members discriminated carriers of CMV infection plus the relevant HLA type in this cohort and an independent approximately 350-donor cohort. The ex vivo response was dominated by HLA-C-restricted CMV-specific TCR beta clonotypes, which also provided the single most frequent clonotype in two of eight donors.

Sequenced sample: PBMCs, sequenced either directly or after in vitro stimulation (not recorded which). This TCR derives from a human donor in good health (CMV status not recorded). Some clones in this sample may be carry-over from other donors' samples.

The DNA sequence is given as TGTGCCAGCAGCCTGGACGGCTACGAGCAGTACTTC. Its protein product is CASSLDGYEQYF. This receptor chain uses TRBV5-5 and TRBJ2-7; the D gene is unclear. The CDR3 starts with the cysteine, ends with the phenylalanine, and has 12 residues. Just the 36-base CDR3 DNA is kept, in frame starting at base 1. Trimming at the junction amounts to 4 bases on V and 3 bases on J, and the germline ends lie 8 bases apart. The CDR1 and CDR2 encoded by the germline V gene (reference sequence) are SGHKS and YYEKEE.